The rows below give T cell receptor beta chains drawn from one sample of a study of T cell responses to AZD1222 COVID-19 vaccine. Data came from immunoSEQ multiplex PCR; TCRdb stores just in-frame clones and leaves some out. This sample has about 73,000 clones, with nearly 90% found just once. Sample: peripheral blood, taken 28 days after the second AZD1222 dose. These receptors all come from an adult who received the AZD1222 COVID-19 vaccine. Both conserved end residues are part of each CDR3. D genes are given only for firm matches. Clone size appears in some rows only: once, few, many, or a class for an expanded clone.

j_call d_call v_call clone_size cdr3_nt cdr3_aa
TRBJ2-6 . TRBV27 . TGTGCCGCTGCGGGGGCCGCCAACGTCCTGACTTTC CAAAGAANVLTF
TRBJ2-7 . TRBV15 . TGTGCCACCAGCAGAGGGTCCTACGAGCAGTACTTC CATSRGSYEQYF
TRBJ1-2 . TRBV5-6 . TGTGCCAGCAGCTTGGGGAGCACGGGATCCAACTATGGCTACACCTTC CASSLGSTGSNYGYTF
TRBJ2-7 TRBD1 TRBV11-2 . TGTGCCAGCAGCAGCCGGGACAGGGGGTCCCCCTACGAGCAGTACTTC CASSSRDRGSPYEQYF
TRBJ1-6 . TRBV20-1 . TGCAGTGCTAGTGGCGGGCCCGGGACAAAGGGACGCCTCTATAATTCACCCCTCCACTTT CSASGGPGTKGRLYNSPLHF
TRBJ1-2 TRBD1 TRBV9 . TGTGCCAGCAGCGACGATCTCACTATAAGACAGGGGGCTTATGGCTACACCTTC CASSDDLTIRQGAYGYTF
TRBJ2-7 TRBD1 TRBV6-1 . TGTGCCAGCAGTGAGCAGGACAGGTACTTCGACGAGCAGTACTTC CASSEQDRYFDEQYF
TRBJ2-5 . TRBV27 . TGTGCCAGCAGTTTCCGGGAACAAGAGACCCAGTACTTC CASSFREQETQYF
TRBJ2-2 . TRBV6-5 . TGTGCCAGTGGGGGACACACGAACACCGGGGAGCTGTTTTTT CASGGHTNTGELFF
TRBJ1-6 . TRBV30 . TGTGCCTGGACTCGGGGGGGGAGCGCGCCCTATAATTCACCCCTCCACTTT CAWTRGGSAPYNSPLHF
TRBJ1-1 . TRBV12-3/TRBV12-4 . TGTGCCAGCAGTTTTGGGGGGGAAGCTTTCTTT CASSFGGEAFF
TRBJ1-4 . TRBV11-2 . TGTGCCAGCAGAGCTGGGACAGAAAAACTGTTTTTT CASRAGTEKLFF
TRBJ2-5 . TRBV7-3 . TGTGCCAGCAGCTTAGGCTTCCAAGAGACCCAGTACTTC CASSLGFQETQYF
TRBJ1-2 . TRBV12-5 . TGTGCTAGTGGGCAAACAGGACTCTATGGCTACACCTTC CASGQTGLYGYTF
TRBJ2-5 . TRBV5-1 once TGCGCCAGCAGCAGGTCAGGGGGGTACCAAGAGACCCAGTACTTC CASSRSGGYQETQYF
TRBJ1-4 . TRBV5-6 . TGTGCCAGCAGCCGCGGGACACTGCGGGAAAAACTGTTTTTT CASSRGTLREKLFF
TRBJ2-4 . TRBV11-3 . TGTGCCAGCAGCTCAATCCCGGGGGGCTGGAGGTACTTC CASSSIPGGWRYF
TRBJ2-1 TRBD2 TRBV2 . TGTGCCAGCAGTGCACTAGCGGGAGTCCACAATGAGCAGTTCTTC CASSALAGVHNEQFF
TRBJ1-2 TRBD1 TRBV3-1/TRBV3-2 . TGTGCCAGCAGCCAACACCATACAGGGGGCGGCTATGGCTACACCTTC CASSQHHTGGGYGYTF
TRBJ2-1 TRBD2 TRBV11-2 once TGTGCCAGCAGCTTAGCCGGGGGGAGGAATGAGCAGTTCTTC CASSLAGGRNEQFF
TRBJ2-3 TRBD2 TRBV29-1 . TGCAGCGCTGGGACTAGCGGCACAGATACGCAGTATTTT CSAGTSGTDTQYF
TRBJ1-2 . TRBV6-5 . TGTGCCAGCAGTTGGGACGGAGCTAACTATGGCTACACCTTC CASSWDGANYGYTF
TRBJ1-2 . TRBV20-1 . TGCAGTGCTGGATTTCAGGGAGGCTACACCTTC CSAGFQGGYTF